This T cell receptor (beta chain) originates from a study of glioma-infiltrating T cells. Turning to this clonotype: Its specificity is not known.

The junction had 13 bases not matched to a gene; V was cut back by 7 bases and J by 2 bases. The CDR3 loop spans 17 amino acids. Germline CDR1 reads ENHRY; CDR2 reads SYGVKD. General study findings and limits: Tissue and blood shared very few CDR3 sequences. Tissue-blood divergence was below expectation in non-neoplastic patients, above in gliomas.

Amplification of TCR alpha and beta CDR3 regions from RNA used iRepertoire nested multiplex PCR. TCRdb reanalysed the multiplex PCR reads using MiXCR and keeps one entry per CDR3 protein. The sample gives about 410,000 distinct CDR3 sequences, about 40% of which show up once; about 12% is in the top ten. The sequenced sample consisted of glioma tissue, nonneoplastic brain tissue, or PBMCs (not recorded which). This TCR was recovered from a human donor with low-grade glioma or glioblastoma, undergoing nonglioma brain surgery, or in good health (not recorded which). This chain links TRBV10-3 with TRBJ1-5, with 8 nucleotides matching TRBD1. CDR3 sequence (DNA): TGTGCCATCATAAGGCGGCAGGGGGCCCTTTGCAATCAGCCCCAGCATTTT. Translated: CAIIRRQGALCNQPQHF.